The 21 T cell receptor beta chains reported below all come from one sample, sequenced in a study of blood T cell repertoires in COVID-19 (dated by TCRdb to between 2020 and 2021). The library was obtained by the immunoSEQ multiplex PCR assay. In TCRdb, the immuneACCESS table is reduced to in-frame sequences with V and J assigned. These tables do not hold every clone; where another copy was compared, an unresolved V gene accounts for under half, and the others remain unexplained. The sample contains 150,000 to 200,000 clones, roughly 80% of them found a single time. The ten largest clones capture approximately 13% of the sample. Sequencing was done on a sample of peripheral blood. The source is a man aged 45 to 65 who had recovered from COVID-19.

This clone has just a few counts. The chain recombines TRBV7-2 with TRBJ2-5; possible D gene TRBD2, 5 bases. The germline gives CDR1 SGHTA, CDR2 FQGNSA. The CDR3 loop spans 16 amino acids. Trimming cost V 5 bases and J 2 bases, with 18 bases left between them. Here the CDR3 reads CASSSGLLAQQETQYF. In DNA form, the CDR3 reads TGTGCCAGCAGCAGCGGTCTTCTGGCTCAACAAGAGACCCAGTACTTC.

In this sample, this clone turned up a few times. The chain carries TRBV23-1 and TRBJ2-1, with TRBD1 matching over 9 bases. TRBV23-1 is placed among ORFs of uncertain function. With 0 bases clipped from V and 2 bases from J, the junction kept 8 bases outside the gene matches. This CDR3 region has 18 residues. CDR3 residues: CASSQSEARTGAYNEQFF. The CDR3 bases are TGCGCCAGCAGTCAATCGGAAGCGAGGACAGGGGCCTACAATGAGCAGTTCTTC.

This clone was counted between two and nine times. The chain joins TRBV7-8 to TRBJ2-5, with 8 bases fitting TRBD1. The CDR3 is 14 amino acids. The ends lost 2 bases at V and 1 base at J; junction bases unmatched: 0. The germline V gene has CDR1 SGHVS and CDR2 FQNEAQ. CDR3 amino acids: CASSLQGAQETQYF. CDR3 nucleotides: TGTGCCAGCAGCTTACAGGGGGCCCAAGAGACCCAGTACTTC. Complete variable domain (other parts from reference TRBV7-8 and TRBJ2-5): GAGVSQSPRYKVAKRGQDVALRCDPISGHVSLFWYQQALGQGPEFLTYFQNEAQLDKSGLPSDRFFAERPEGSVSTLKIQRTQQEDSAVYLCASSLQGAQETQYFGPGTRLLVL.

The rearrangement links TRBV6-5 to TRBJ1-2; 7 nucleotides line up with TRBD1. The CDR3 has 14 residues. With 6 bases clipped from V and 4 bases from J, the junction kept 8 bases outside the gene matches. Germline loops: CDR1 MNHEY, CDR2 SVGAGI. The CDR3 protein is CASSLGGRGYGYTF. In DNA form, the CDR3 reads TGTGCCAGCAGCCTAGGGGGCAGGGGCTATGGCTACACCTTC.

The chain joins TRBV5-1 to TRBJ2-2; maybe TRBD1 (6 bases). The CDR3 is 16 residues long. The germline V and J ends were trimmed by 4 bases and 6 bases, with 19 bases remaining between them. The germline CDR1 and CDR2 sequences are SGHRS and YFSETQ. The CDR3 region is CASSRAGDTGAGELFF. CDR3 DNA sequence: TGCGCCAGCAGCCGAGCAGGGGACACCGGGGCCGGGGAGCTGTTTTTT.

This clone was detected only once. The rearrangement uses TRBV3-1 (or the pseudogene TRBV3-2) and TRBJ2-3, with D perhaps TRBD2 (7 bases). With 1 base removed from V and 2 bases from J, the gap between germline ends came to 16 bases. This CDR3 comprises 17 residues. Germline V gene data show CDR1 as LGHDT and CDR2 as YNNKEL (reference sequence). CDR3 protein: CASSQVGGGALTDTQYF. CDR3 DNA: TGTGCCAGCAGCCAAGTCGGAGGGGGGGCCCTCACAGATACGCAGTATTTT.

The gene calls are TRBV19 and TRBJ2-7, with 8 nucleotides matching TRBD1. Germline CDR1 LNHDA, CDR2 SQIVND (reference sequence). V shed 5 bases and J 5 bases; nucleotides not matched to a gene: 5. CDR3 length: 13 residues. The CDR3 nucleotides read TGTGCCAGTAGTCGTCAGGGGGCAGACGAGCAGTACTTC. Translated, it gives CASSRQGADEQYF.

The genes are TRBV4-3 and TRBJ1-1, with 8 bases that match TRBD1. The CDR3 extends over 17 amino acids. V dropped 0 bases and J dropped 3; count of bases not matched to a gene: 9. CDR1 is LGHNA, CDR2 YSLEER, per germline. The CDR3 DNA reads TGCGCCAGCAGCCAAGAATTGCGACAGGGGCCTTACACTGAAGCTTTCTTT. Protein: CASSQELRQGPYTEAFF.

The sample holds one count of this clone. The chain employs TRBV10-3 and TRBJ1-1; TRBD1 might be the D (5 bases). The CDR3 contains 12 residues. The germline CDR1 and CDR2 sequences are ENHRY and SYGVKD. The CDR3 region has the DNA TGTGCTACCCACGGGGGGAAAACTGAAGCTTTCTTT. Protein sequence: CATHGGKTEAFF.

J is TRBJ1-5 and V is TRBV24-1, with D uncertain. The CDR3 extends over 14 amino acids. Germline V lookup: CDR1 KGHDR, CDR2 SFDVKD. With 4 bases removed from V and 4 bases from J, the gap between germline ends came to 10 bases. The CDR3, as DNA: TGTGCCACCAGTGACGAGGGCCGTAATCAGCCCCAGCATTTT. As protein: CATSDEGRNQPQHF.

This rearrangement joins TRBV7-8 to TRBJ2-3; 7 nucleotides line up with TRBD2. V lost 8 bases to trimming and J lost 2 bases; unmatched junction nucleotides: 7. Germline loops: CDR1 SGHVS, CDR2 FQNEAQ. The CDR3 totals 14 residues. The CDR3 nucleotides are TGTGCCAGCTCTCTAGCGGCAAACACAGATACGCAGTATTTT. Its translation is CASSLAANTDTQYF.

This clone was observed a single time. The CDR3 region has the DNA TGTGCCTGGAGTTCTTCAGGAGCGGGAGTTAGTAGAGGAGAGACCCAGTACTTC. Protein product: CAWSSSGAGVSRGETQYF. The genes are TRBV30 and TRBJ2-5, with 8 bases matching TRBD2. Per the germline V gene, CDR1 is GTSNPN and CDR2 is SVGIG (reference sequence). The CDR3 is 18 amino acids. V lost 2 bases to trimming and J lost 4 bases; unmatched junction nucleotides: 18.

This chain uses TRBV24-1 with TRBJ2-1, with D possibly matching TRBD2 (5 bases). Deletions cut 0 bases from V and 6 bases from J, with 14 bases between. Germline lookup yields CDR1 KGHDR and CDR2 SFDVKD. The CDR3 runs to 16 residues. CDR3 sequence: CATSDLQFASINEQFF. CDR3 nucleotides: TGTGCCACCAGTGATTTGCAATTCGCTAGCATCAATGAGCAGTTCTTC.

The rearrangement joins TRBV2 to TRBJ1-3; the D is unclear. CDR1 is SNHLY, CDR2 FYNNEI, per germline. V lost 6 bases to trimming and J lost 0 bases, with 9 bases between them. This CDR3 contains 14 residues. The CDR3 sequence: CASSQQLSGNTIYF. CDR3 nucleotides: TGTGCCAGCAGCCAACAGCTCTCTGGAAACACCATATATTTT. The variable domain in full, completed from reference TRBV2 and TRBJ1-3, reads EPEVTQTPSHQVTQMGQEVILRCVPISNHLYFYWYRQILGQKVEFLVSFYNNEISEKSEIFDDQFSVERPDGSNFTLKIRSTKLEDSAMYFCASSQQLSGNTIYFGEGSWLTVV.

The J gene is TRBJ1-4, the V gene TRBV5-1; TRBD1 matches 9 bases. The germline gives CDR1 SGHRS, CDR2 YFSETQ. After removal of 4 bases from V and 8 bases from J, the junction contained 9 bases not matched to a gene. CDR3 size: 15 residues. CDR3 in DNA: TGCGCCAGCAGCACGGAGACGGGACAGGGAGAAAAACTGTTTTTT. Protein: CASSTETGQGEKLFF.

The V gene is TRBV27, the J gene TRBJ2-7; unclear D gene. Germline V gene lookup returns CDR1 MNHEY and CDR2 SMNVEV (reference sequence). Trimming removed 2 bases at V and 0 bases at J, with 8 bases between. CDR3 length equals 14 residues. CDR3 sequence reads: CASSLVVSSYEQYF. The CDR3, as DNA: TGTGCCAGCAGTTTAGTGGTTAGCTCCTACGAGCAGTACTTC.

In DNA, the CDR3 is TGTGCCTGGAGCCAGGGGGCTGCCAAAAACATTCAGTACTTC. It yields the protein CAWSQGAAKNIQYF. This chain connects TRBV30 to TRBJ2-4; 8 bases map to TRBD1. The CDR3 is 14 residues long. The germline V gene has CDR1 GTSNPN and CDR2 SVGIG (reference sequence). V was pared by 3 bases and J by 1 base, with 2 bases of the junction left unmatched. Combining the CDR3 with reference TRBV30 and TRBJ2-4 gives the whole variable domain SQTIHQWPATLVQPVGSPLSLECTVEGTSNPNLYWYRQAAGRGLQLLFYSVGIGQISSEVPQNLSASRPQDRQFILSSKKLLLSDSGFYLCAWSQGAAKNIQYFGAGTRLSVL.

V gene TRBV30 combines with J gene TRBJ2-2; D might be TRBD2 (8 bases). V lost 4 bases to trimming and J lost 3 bases, with 15 bases between them. CDR3 size: 15 residues. Germline V gives CDR1 GTSNPN, CDR2 SVGIG (reference sequence). The CDR3 loop reads CAWTGGDRHTGELFF. The CDR3, as DNA: TGTGCCTGGACGGGGGGGGACAGACACACCGGGGAGCTGTTTTTT.

V and J are TRBV7-3 and TRBJ2-5, with 10 bases lining up with TRBD1. Trimming at V came to 5 bases and at J to 4 bases, leaving 7 bases not matched to a gene. Germline V gene lookup returns CDR1 SGHTA and CDR2 FQGTGA. The CDR3 is 15 residues long. The CDR3 nucleotides are TGTGCCAGCAGCCCCACTAGGGACAGGGGAGAGACCCAGTACTTC. Translation: CASSPTRDRGETQYF.

This rearrangement joins TRBV24-1 to TRBJ1-2; D not resolved. The CDR3 consists of 12 residues. The germline V and J ends were trimmed by 5 bases and 4 bases, with 7 bases remaining between them. The germline CDR1 and CDR2 sequences are KGHDR and SFDVKD. CDR3 sequence (DNA): TGTGCCACCAGTGGCACTGGCTATGGCTACACCTTC. Protein sequence: CATSGTGYGYTF.

CDR3 DNA sequence: TGTGCCAGTGATTCCAAGCAGGCCAACTCTGGAAACACCATATATTTT. The encoded protein is CASDSKQANSGNTIYF. The chain combines TRBV7-2 with TRBJ1-3; D remains unclear. The CDR3 is 16 residues long. The V and J ends lost 9 bases and 0 bases respectively, with 18 bases between them. The V gene's germline CDR1 is SGHTA and CDR2 FQGNSA.